This T cell receptor (beta chain) was sequenced for a study of control samples from healthy donors and cancer patients. Repertoires were generated with immunoSEQ multiplex PCR, while TCRdb's copy carries only in-frame clones and drops some. The sample has 100,000 to 150,000 clones; approximately 87% are singletons. V lost 4 bases and J 5 bases, leaving 12 bases between the germline ends. Germline lookup yields CDR1 SGHTA and CDR2 FQGNSA. The CDR3 has 13 residues. Source material: blood. The rearrangement links TRBV7-2 to TRBJ2-7, with D unresolved. The sequence was obtained from a man aged 60 to 75 in good health. The CDR3 DNA is TGTGCCAGCAGCTATACCAGAGGAAACGAGCAGTACTTC. Protein: CASSYTRGNEQYF. The full variable domain, its missing parts supplied by reference TRBV7-2 and TRBJ2-7, is GAGVSQSPSNKVTEKGKDVELRCDPISGHTALYWYRQSLGQGLEFLIYFQGNSAPDKSGLPSDRFSAERTGGSVSTLTIQRTQQEDSAVYLCASSYTRGNEQYFGPGTRLTVT.